This TCR beta chain was sequenced during a study of shared clonotypes between healthy human individuals. The CDR3 contains 19 residues. CD45RA+ naive and CD45RA-negative memory subsets were separated from CD4+ cells. The method was immunoSEQ multiplex PCR; TCRdb's version includes in-frame clones alone and lacks a portion of them. The profile shows some 550,000 clones, around 97% of them singletons. V is TRBV21-1 and J is TRBJ2-3; TRBD2, the table's D call, lacks a check against the DNA. TRBV21-1 is a pseudogene segment. The sample was naive CD4+ T cells sorted from blood. Subset specified: CD45RA+ positively selected. The receptor comes from a woman between 25 and 40 years old in good health. Here the CDR3 reads CASSFGALAGYEGGDTQYF. The DNA of the CDR3 is TGTGCCAGCAGCTTCGGGGCCCTAGCGGGATACGAGGGGGGAGATACGCAGTATTTT.